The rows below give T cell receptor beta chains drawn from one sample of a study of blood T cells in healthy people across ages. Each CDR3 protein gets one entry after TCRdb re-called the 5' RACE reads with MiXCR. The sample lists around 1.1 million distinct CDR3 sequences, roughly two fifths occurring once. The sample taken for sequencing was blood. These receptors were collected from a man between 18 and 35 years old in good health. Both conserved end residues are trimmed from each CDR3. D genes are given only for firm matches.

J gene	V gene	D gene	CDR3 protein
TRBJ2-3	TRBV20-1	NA	SARDPRGSSTDTQY
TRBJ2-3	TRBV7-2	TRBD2	ASSLGLAVLTDTQY
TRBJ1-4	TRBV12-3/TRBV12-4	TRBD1	ASSLRQGGEKLF
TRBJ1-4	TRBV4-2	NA	ASSQDQGQGEKLF
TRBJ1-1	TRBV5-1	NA	ASSSGTKNTEAF
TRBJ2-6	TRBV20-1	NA	SAPTGANVLT
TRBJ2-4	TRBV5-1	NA	ASRTGFRGTHKNIQY
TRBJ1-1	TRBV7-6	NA	ASRSAGESGTEAF
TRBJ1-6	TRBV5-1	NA	ASAISEGSNSPLH
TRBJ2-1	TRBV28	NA	ASSFGTGYVETQF
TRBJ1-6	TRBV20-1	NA	SALDSLDSPLH
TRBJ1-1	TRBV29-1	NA	SVEDQQGGTEAF
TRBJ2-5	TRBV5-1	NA	ASSPGVWDNEQY
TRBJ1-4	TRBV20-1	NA	SASATPNEKLF
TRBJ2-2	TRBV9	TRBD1	ASSVAGGLENTGELF
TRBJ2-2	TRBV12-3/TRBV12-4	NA	ASSFQGVNTGELF
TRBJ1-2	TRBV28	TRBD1	ASRTTGAVSNYGYT
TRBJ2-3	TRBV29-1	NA	SVRGPLIRDTQY
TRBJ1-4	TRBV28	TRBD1	ASGATGLNEKLF
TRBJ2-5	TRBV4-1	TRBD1	ASSQTTPGTVSSYNEQY
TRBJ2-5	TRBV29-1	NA	SVVTARTYQETQY
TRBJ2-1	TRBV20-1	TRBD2	SARGPQTSGAHRDEQF
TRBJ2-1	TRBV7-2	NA	ASRQFNGQF
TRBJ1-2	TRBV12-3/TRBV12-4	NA	ASSFTGTSGYT
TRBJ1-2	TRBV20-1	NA	SARDWQAIPSEKNTNYGYT
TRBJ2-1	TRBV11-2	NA	ASSPDSGLYNEQF
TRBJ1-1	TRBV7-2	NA	ASSVGTPSEAF
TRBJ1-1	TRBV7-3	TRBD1	ASSFATGGNTEAF
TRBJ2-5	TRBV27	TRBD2	ASGTPSGGPSETQY
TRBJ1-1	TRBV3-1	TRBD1	ASSQGRQGEAF
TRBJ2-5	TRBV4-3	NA	ASSQDRQGTWETQY
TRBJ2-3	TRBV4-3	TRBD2	ASSQDRASGITDTQY
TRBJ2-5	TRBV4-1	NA	ASSRQTETQETQY
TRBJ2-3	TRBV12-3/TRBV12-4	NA	AGSFSKDAQY
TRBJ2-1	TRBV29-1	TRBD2	SVGDGAGTGNEQF
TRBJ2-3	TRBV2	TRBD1	ASRQGYRDTQY
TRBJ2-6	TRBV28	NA	ASKGGANVLT
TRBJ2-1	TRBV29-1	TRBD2	SGTKAGGRNEQF
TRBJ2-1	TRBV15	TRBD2	ATSRDKSLAGSDEQF
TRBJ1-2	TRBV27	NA	ASGLTANYGYT
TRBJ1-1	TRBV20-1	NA	SAPKVGAQGEAF
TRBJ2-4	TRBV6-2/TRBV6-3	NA	ASSYRELAKNIQY
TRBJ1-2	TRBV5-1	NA	ASSLAWQGEYGYT
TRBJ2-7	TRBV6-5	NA	ASQQGNEQY
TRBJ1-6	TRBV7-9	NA	ASSLASAPLH
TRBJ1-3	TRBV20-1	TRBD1	SAKQGASGNTIY
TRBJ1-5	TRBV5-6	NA	ASSLNSYNQPQH
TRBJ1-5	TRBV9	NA	ASSPREGSNQPQH
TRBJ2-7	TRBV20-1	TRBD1	SAEQGASDEQY
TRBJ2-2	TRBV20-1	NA	SARDLRGPNTGELF
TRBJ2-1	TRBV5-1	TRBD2	ASSTLAGSANEQF
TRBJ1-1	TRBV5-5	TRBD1	ASSPGTVDAEAF
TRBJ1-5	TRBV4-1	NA	ASSQEQGIAQPQH